The table lists the clone carrying this TCR beta chain with a few counts. The CDR3 totals 14 residues. The V and J ends lost 4 bases and 3 bases respectively, with 13 bases between them. Per germline, CDR1 SGHNT and CDR2 YYREEE (reference sequence). This record belongs to a study of T cell responses to AZD1222 COVID-19 vaccine. Produced via immunoSEQ multiplex PCR; TCRdb's table is partial and in-frame only. The repertoire holds about 120,000 clones, with 85% to 90% as singletons. The chain has TRBV5-4 and TRBJ1-1; no clear D. The source is an adult who received the AZD1222 COVID-19 vaccine. This material consisted of peripheral blood, taken 28 days after the second AZD1222 dose. The CDR3 DNA follows: TGTGCCAGCAGCCTATACCTTGGGGACACTGAAGCTTTCTTT. Protein product: CASSLYLGDTEAFF.